This entry lists 17 T cell receptor beta chains sequenced from one sample in a study of coeliac disease. Sequencing used immunoSEQ multiplex PCR; TCRdb keeps in-frame clones, though not all of them. In the table there are over a thousand clones, roughly 58% of which are singletons. Sequenced: intraepithelial lymphocytes from the gut. These receptors were obtained from a woman under 40 without celiac disease.

V is TRBV11-3 and J is TRBJ2-3, with 9 bases that match TRBD1. The CDR3 covers 15 residues. From germline, CDR1 is SGHNT and CDR2 YENEEA. V gave up 5 bases and J gave up 0 bases; unmatched junction bases: 3. CDR3 amino acids: CASSTGTGSTDTQYF. In DNA, the CDR3 is TGTGCCAGCAGCACTGGGACAGGGAGCACAGATACGCAGTATTTT.

This chain uses TRBV21-1 with TRBJ1-3. TRBV21-1 is given as a pseudogene. The CDR3 sequence is 16 residues long. The CDR3 DNA is TGTGCCAGCATCCTCGGAGGACTGTACCCTGGAAACACCATATATTTT. This translates into CASILGGLYPGNTIYF.

This clone occurred once. The chain carries TRBV9 and TRBJ2-7, with 8 nucleotides matching TRBD2. Germline assignment: CDR1 SGDLS and CDR2 YYNGEE. This CDR3 has 15 amino acids. V gave up 0 bases and J gave up 5 bases; unmatched junction bases: 7. The CDR3 protein is CASSVGGLAANEQYF. Here the CDR3 DNA reads TGTGCCAGCAGCGTAGGTGGACTAGCTGCAAACGAGCAGTACTTC.

The chain is built from TRBV4-1 and TRBJ1-1; 9 nucleotides align to TRBD1. CDR3 length: 16 residues. The germline CDR1 and CDR2 sequences are MGHRA and YSYEKL. Trimming took 7 bases from V and 6 from J; bases not matched to a gene: 15. In DNA, the CDR3 is TGCGCCAGCAACGACGGACAGGGGAAGGTCCTATCTGAAGCTTTCTTT. This gives the protein CASNDGQGKVLSEAFF.

This chain connects TRBV28 to TRBJ1-4; D call uncertain. Germline V gene lookup returns CDR1 MDHEN and CDR2 SYDVKM. V was cut by 4 bases and J by 0 bases, with 9 bases left in between. The CDR3 has 15 amino acids. The CDR3 region is CASSSPVATNEKLFF. DNA of the CDR3: TGTGCCAGCAGTTCTCCCGTTGCAACTAATGAAAAACTGTTTTTT.

A few counts support this clone. The rearrangement uses TRBV6-1 and TRBJ2-1, with 9 bases matching TRBD2. This CDR3 region has 13 residues. CDR1 MNHNS and CDR2 SASEGT come from the germline V gene. J lost 5 bases, V lost 7 bases, and 3 bases had no gene match. The DNA of the CDR3 is TGTGCCAGCAACCTAGCGGGGAACAATGAGCAGTTCTTC. Translation: CASNLAGNNEQFF.

This clone has a single count. The gene calls are TRBV6-5 and TRBJ1-5, with D tentatively TRBD1 (6 bases). The CDR3 is 13 amino acids. V lost 6 bases and J 7 bases, leaving 13 bases between the germline ends. Germline V CDR1 and CDR2: MNHEY, SVGAGI. The CDR3: CASSPHREQPQHF. In DNA, the CDR3 is TGTGCCAGCAGCCCGCACAGGGAACAGCCCCAGCATTTT.

The chain has TRBV5-6 and TRBJ2-7; 9 bases line up with TRBD1. V was pared by 3 bases and J by 0 bases, with 1 base of the junction left unmatched. Germline V lookup: CDR1 SGHDT, CDR2 YYEEEE. CDR3 size: 14 residues. The CDR3 sequence: CASSWGQGSYEQYF. The CDR3 nucleotides are TGTGCCAGCAGCTGGGGACAGGGCTCCTACGAGCAGTACTTC.

This chain links TRBV5-6 with TRBJ1-2, with D perhaps TRBD1 (5 bases). Germline CDR1 and CDR2: SGHDT and YYEEEE. CDR3 length: 17 residues. V lost 4 bases and J 3 bases, leaving 22 bases between the germline ends. Here the CDR3 DNA reads TGTGCCAGCAGCCGCGACCAGGGTGTTTTTCGTGACTATGGCTACACCTTC. Its translation is CASSRDQGVFRDYGYTF.

The chain carries TRBV11-3 and TRBJ2-3; TRBD2 is a possible D gene (7 bases). Germline CDR1 is SGHNT and CDR2 is YENEEA. Trimming removed 1 base at V and 2 bases at J, with 13 bases between. The CDR3 is made up of 16 amino acids. The CDR3 sequence: CASSLGRGPYTDTQYF. The CDR3 DNA reads as TGTGCCAGCAGCTTAGGGCGGGGGCCCTACACAGATACGCAGTATTTT.

This clone was seen a few times. The chain recombines TRBV7-3 with TRBJ2-1, with TRBD2 identical over 7 bases. Losses at the gene ends were 5 bases for V and 9 bases for J; bases not matched to a gene: 13. There are 15 residues in the CDR3. Germline-derived CDR1 and CDR2 are SGHTA and FQGTGA. CDR3 region: CASSPERGLLSEQFF. The CDR3 bases are TGTGCCAGCAGCCCTGAGCGGGGACTATTGAGTGAGCAGTTCTTC.

CDR3 loop: CASRRMPAGGLGTDTQYF. The CDR3 DNA is TGCGCCAGCCGCCGTATGCCAGCGGGGGGGCTGGGCACAGATACGCAGTATTTT. The chain combines TRBV5-1 with TRBJ2-3; 10 bases match TRBD2. Germline CDR1 is SGHRS and CDR2 is YFSETQ. The CDR3 is made up of 18 amino acids. Trimming removed 7 bases from V and 1 base from J; junction bases left unmatched: 15.

The chain recombines TRBV18 with TRBJ2-2; weak D call: TRBD1 (6 bases). V was pared by 4 bases and J by 3 bases, with 15 bases between. There are 16 residues in the CDR3. Germline loops: CDR1 KGHSH, CDR2 LQKENI. CDR3 DNA sequence: TGTGCCAGCTCACGTCGAGGGGGTTCAGACACCGGGGAGCTGTTTTTT. Amino acids: CASSRRGGSDTGELFF.

V gene TRBV7-2 combines with J gene TRBJ2-7, with D perhaps TRBD1 (6 bases). V lost 2 bases and J lost 5, with 7 bases in between. The CDR3 sequence is 12 residues long. Germline V gives CDR1 SGHTA, CDR2 FQGNSA. This CDR3 is CASSLHRDEQYF. The CDR3 DNA follows: TGTGCCAGCAGCTTACACAGGGACGAGCAGTACTTC.

This clone was found a few times. The CDR3 here is CSVDREGNGYTF. CDR3 nucleotides: TGCAGCGTAGACCGGGAGGGGAATGGCTACACCTTC. This sequence joins TRBV29-1 and TRBJ1-2; possible D gene TRBD1, 5 bases. Germline V lookup: CDR1 SQVTM, CDR2 ANQGSEA. V lost 6 bases, J lost 6 bases, and 14 bases lay in between. The CDR3 spans 12 residues.

This clone appeared a single time. In DNA form, the CDR3 reads TGTGCCACCAGCCCCGACAGGGGGTACACAGATACGCAGTATTTT. Amino acid sequence: CATSPDRGYTDTQYF. The genes are TRBV15 and TRBJ2-3; 9 nucleotides agree with TRBD1. Germline V gene lookup returns CDR1 LNHNV and CDR2 YYDKDF (reference sequence). Unmatched junction bases numbered 5, after V lost 5 bases and J lost 2 bases. The CDR3 loop spans 15 amino acids.

The chain combines TRBV6-1 with TRBJ1-5; the D gene is possibly TRBD1 (6 bases). Germline lookup yields CDR1 MNHNS and CDR2 SASEGT. The CDR3 has 16 residues. V was clipped by 0 bases and J by 1 base, with 10 bases between them. CDR3 nucleotide sequence: TGTGCCAGCAGTGAAGCGTTACAGGGAAGCAATCAGCCCCAGCATTTT. Translating gives CASSEALQGSNQPQHF.